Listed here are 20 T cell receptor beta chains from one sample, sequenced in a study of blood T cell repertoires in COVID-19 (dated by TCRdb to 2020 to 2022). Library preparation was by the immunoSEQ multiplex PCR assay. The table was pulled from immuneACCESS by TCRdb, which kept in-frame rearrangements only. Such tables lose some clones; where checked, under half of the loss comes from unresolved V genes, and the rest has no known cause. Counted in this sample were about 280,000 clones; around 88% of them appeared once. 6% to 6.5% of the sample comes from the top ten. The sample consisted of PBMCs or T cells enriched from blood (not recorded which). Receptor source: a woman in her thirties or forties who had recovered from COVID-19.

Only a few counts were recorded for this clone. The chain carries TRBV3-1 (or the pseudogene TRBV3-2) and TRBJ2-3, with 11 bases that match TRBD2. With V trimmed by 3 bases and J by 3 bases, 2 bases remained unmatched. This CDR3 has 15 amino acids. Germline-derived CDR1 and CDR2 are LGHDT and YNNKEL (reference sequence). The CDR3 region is CASSQSSGGTDTQYF. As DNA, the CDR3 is TGTGCCAGCAGCCAGTCTAGCGGGGGGACAGATACGCAGTATTTT.

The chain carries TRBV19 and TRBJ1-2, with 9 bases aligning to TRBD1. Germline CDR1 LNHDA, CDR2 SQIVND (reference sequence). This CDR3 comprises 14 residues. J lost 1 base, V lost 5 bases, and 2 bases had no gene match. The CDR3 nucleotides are TGTGCCAGTAGTGGACAGGGGATTAACTATGGCTACACCTTC. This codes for CASSGQGINYGYTF. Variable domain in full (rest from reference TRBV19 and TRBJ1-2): DGGITQSPKYLFRKEGQNVTLSCEQNLNHDAMYWYRQDPGQGLRLIYYSQIVNDFQKGDIAEGYSVSREKKESFPLTVTSAQKNPTAFYLCASSGQGINYGYTFGSGTRLTVV.

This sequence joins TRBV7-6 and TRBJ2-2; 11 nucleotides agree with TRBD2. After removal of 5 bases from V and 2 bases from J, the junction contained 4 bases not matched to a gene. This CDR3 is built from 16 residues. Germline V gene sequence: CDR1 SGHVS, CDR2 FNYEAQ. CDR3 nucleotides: TGTGCCAGCAGCATTGGGACTAGCGGAAACACCGGGGAGCTGTTTTTT. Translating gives CASSIGTSGNTGELFF.

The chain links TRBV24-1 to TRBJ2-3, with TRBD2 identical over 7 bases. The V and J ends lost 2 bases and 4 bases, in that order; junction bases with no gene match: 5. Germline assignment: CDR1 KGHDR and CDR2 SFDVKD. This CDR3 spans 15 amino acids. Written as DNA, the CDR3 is TGTGCCACCAGTGATTCCTCACTAGCGCCAGATACGCAGTATTTT. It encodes CATSDSSLAPDTQYF.

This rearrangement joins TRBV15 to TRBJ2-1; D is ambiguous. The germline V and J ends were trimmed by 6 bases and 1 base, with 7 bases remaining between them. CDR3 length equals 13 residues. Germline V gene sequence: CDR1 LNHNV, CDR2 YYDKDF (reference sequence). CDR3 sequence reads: CATRRPSYNEQFF. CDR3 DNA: TGTGCCACCAGGAGGCCGTCCTACAATGAGCAGTTCTTC.

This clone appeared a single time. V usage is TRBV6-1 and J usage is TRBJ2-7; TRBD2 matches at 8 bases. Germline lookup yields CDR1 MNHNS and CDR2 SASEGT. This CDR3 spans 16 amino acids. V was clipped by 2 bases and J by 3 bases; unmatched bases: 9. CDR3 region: CASSEMVVAGRYEQYF. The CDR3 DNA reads TGTGCCAGCAGTGAAATGGTGGTAGCGGGACGCTACGAGCAGTACTTC.

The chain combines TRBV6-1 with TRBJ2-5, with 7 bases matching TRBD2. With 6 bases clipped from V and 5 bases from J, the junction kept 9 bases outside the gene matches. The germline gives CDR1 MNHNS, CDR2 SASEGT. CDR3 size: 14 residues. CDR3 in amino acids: CASRPRLADETQYF. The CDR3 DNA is TGTGCCAGCAGACCCAGGCTAGCGGATGAGACCCAGTACTTC.

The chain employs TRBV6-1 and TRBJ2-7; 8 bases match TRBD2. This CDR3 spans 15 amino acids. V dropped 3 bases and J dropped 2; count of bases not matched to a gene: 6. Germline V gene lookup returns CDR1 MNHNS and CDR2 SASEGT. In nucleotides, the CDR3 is TGTGCCAGCAGTGAGAGCGGGAGCCCCACCTACGAGCAGTACTTC. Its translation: CASSESGSPTYEQYF.

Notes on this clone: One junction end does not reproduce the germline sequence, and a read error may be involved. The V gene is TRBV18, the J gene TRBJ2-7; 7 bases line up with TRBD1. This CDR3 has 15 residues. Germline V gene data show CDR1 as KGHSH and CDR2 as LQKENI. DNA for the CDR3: TGTGCCAGTTCACTAACGACAGGGTTCGGCGACGAGCAGTACTTC. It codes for CASSLTTGFGDEQYF.

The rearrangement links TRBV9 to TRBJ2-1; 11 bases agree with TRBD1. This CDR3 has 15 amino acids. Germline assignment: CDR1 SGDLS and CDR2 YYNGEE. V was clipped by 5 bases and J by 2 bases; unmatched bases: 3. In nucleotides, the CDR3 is TGTGCCAGCAGGAGGGGACAGGGGGCCTACAATGAGCAGTTCTTC. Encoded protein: CASRRGQGAYNEQFF.

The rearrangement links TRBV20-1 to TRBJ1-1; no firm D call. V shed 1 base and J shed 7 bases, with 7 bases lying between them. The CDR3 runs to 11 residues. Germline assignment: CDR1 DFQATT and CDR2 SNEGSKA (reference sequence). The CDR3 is CSARATVEAFF. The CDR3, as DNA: TGCAGTGCTAGAGCAACGGTTGAAGCTTTCTTT.

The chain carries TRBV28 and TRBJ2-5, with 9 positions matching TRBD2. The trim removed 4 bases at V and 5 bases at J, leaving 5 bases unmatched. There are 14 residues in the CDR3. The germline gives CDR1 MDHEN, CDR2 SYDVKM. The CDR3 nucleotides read TGTGCCAGCAGTTCAGCGGGAGGCAAGGAGACCCAGTACTTC. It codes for CASSSAGGKETQYF.

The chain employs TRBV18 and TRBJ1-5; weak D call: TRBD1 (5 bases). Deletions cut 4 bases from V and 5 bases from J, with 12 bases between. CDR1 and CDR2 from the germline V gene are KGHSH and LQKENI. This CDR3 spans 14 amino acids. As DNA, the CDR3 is TGTGCCAGCTCACGCCAGGGAACCGATCAGCCCCAGCATTTT. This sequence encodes CASSRQGTDQPQHF.

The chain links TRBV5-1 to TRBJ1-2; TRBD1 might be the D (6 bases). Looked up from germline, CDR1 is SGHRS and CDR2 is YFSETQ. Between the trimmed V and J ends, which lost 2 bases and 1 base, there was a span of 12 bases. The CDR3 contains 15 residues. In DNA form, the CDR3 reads TGCGCCAGCAGCTTCGGGGACACCTATAACTATGGCTACACCTTC. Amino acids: CASSFGDTYNYGYTF.

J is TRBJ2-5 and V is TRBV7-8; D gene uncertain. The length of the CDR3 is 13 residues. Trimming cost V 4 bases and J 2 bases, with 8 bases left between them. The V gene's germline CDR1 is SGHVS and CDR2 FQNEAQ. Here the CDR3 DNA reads TGTGCCAGCAGCTATCCCGGGCAAGAGACCCAGTACTTC. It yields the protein CASSYPGQETQYF.

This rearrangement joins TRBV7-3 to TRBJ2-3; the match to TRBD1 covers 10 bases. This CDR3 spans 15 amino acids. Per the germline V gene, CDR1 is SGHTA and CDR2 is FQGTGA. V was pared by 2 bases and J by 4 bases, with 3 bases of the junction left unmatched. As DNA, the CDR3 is TGTGCCAGCAGCTTATCAGGACAGGGGGCAGATACGCAGTATTTT. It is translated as CASSLSGQGADTQYF.

The CDR3 loop reads CASKSTHRGAFF. CDR3 coding DNA: TGTGCCAGCAAATCCACACACCGAGGGGCTTTCTTT. V usage is TRBV28 and J usage is TRBJ1-1; D remains unclear. The length of the CDR3 is 12 residues. The V and J ends lost 7 bases and 11 bases respectively, with 17 bases between them. Germline-derived CDR1 and CDR2 are MDHEN and SYDVKM.

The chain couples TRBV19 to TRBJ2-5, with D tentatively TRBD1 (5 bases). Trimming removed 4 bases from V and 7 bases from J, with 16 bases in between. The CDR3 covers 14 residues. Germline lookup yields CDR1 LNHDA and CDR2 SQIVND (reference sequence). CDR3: CASSKLADTATQYF. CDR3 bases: TGTGCCAGTAGTAAATTGGCGGACACTGCGACCCAGTACTTC.

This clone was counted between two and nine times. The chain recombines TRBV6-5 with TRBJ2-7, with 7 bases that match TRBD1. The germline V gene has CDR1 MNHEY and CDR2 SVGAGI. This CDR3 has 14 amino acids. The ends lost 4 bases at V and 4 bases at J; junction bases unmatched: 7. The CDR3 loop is CASSSGRGLYEQYF. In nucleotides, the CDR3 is TGTGCCAGCAGTTCGGGCAGGGGGTTGTACGAGCAGTACTTC.

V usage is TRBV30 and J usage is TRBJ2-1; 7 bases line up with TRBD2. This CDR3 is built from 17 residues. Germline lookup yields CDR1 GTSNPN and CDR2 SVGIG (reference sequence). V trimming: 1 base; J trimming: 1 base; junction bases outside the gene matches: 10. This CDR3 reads CAWSALSGTPSYNEQFF. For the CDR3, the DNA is TGTGCCTGGAGTGCCCTGAGCGGGACCCCATCCTACAATGAGCAGTTCTTC.